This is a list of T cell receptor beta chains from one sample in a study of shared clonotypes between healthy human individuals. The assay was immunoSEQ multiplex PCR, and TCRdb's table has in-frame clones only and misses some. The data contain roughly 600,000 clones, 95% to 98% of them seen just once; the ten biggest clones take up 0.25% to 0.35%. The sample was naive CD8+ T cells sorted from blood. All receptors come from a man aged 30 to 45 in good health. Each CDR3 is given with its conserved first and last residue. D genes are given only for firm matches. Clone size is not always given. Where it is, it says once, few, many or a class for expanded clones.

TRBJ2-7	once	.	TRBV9	CASSGSLTGPYEQYF	TGTGCCAGCAGCGGGTCATTGACAGGCCCCTACGAGCAGTACTTC
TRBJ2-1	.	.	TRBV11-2	CASSLLALLNNEQFF	TGTGCCAGCAGCTTACTGGCTTTACTGAACAATGAGCAGTTCTTC
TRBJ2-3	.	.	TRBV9	CASSVYLQDSTDTQYF	TGTGCCAGCAGCGTATATTTACAGGACAGCACAGATACGCAGTATTTT
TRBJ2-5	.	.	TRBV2	CASSGQQETQYF	TGTGCCAGCAGTGGGCAGCAAGAGACCCAGTACTTC
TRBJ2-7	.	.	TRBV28	CASSPRTLTYEQYF	TGTGCCAGCAGCCCGCGGACCTTGACCTACGAGCAGTACTTC
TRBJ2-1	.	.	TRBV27	CASSRGGPNEQFF	TGTGCCAGCAGCCGAGGGGGGCCCAATGAGCAGTTCTTC
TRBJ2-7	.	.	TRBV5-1	CASSSPKGQPGYEQYF	TGCGCCAGCAGCTCGCCGAAGGGCCAACCCGGATACGAGCAGTACTTC
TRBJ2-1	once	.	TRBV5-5	CASSLADAWGMRTYNEQFF	TGTGCCAGCAGCTTGGCGGACGCCTGGGGAATGAGGACCTACAATGAGCAGTTCTTC
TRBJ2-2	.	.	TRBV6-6	CASSYSPPPGELFF	TGTGCCAGCAGTTACTCACCGCCTCCGGGGGAGCTGTTTTTT
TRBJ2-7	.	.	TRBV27	CASSLIGSSYEQYF	TGTGCCAGCAGTCTTATTGGGTCCTCCTACGAGCAGTACTTC
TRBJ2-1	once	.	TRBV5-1	CASSLAVGLEEQFF	TGCGCCAGCAGCTTGGCCGTGGGCCTTGAAGAGCAGTTCTTC
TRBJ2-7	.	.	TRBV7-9	CASSLGTNEQYF	TGTGCCAGCAGCTTAGGGACAAACGAGCAGTACTTC
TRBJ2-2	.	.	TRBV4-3	CASSQGWGFPGELFF	TGCGCCAGCAGCCAAGGTTGGGGGTTCCCCGGGGAGCTGTTTTTT
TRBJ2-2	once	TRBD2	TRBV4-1	CASSQAGTQRGRRQGGELFF	TGCGCCAGCAGCCAAGCCGGGACCCAGCGGGGAAGAAGGCAAGGCGGGGAGCTGTTTTTT
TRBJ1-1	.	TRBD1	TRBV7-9	CASSLGQGVNTEAFF	TGTGCCAGCAGCTTAGGACAGGGGGTGAACACTGAAGCTTTCTTT
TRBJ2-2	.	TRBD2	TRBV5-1	CASAGRETNTGELFF	TGCGCCAGCGCAGGGAGGGAAACGAACACCGGGGAGCTGTTTTTT
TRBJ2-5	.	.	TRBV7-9	CASSPLWAGETQYF	TGTGCCAGCAGCCCCCTTTGGGCAGGCGAGACCCAGTACTTC
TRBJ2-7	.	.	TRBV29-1	CSVLDYEQYF	TGCAGCGTTTTAGATTACGAGCAGTACTTC
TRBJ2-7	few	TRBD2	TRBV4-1	CASSQNTGRTIYEQYF	TGCGCCAGCAGCCAAAATACCGGGAGGACGATCTACGAGCAGTACTTC
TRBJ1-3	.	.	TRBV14	CANRIRARDTIYF	TGTGCCAACCGTATACGGGCGCGGGACACCATATATTTT
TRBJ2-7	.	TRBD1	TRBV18	CASSPTIGGQSAYEQYF	TGTGCCAGCTCACCCACAATAGGGGGACAGTCGGCCTACGAGCAGTACTTC
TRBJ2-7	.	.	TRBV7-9	CASSRPPDEQYF	TGTGCCAGCAGCCGACCTCCTGACGAGCAGTACTTC
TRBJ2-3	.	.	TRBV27	CASSGWQSTDTQYF	TGTGCCAGCAGTGGATGGCAAAGCACAGATACGCAGTATTTT
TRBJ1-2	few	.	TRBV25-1	CAIQGYGYTF	TGTGCCATCCAGGGTTACGGCTACACCTTC
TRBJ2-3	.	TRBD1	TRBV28	CASSHRGRTADTQYF	TGTGCCAGCAGTCACAGGGGGCGCACGGCAGATACGCAGTATTTT
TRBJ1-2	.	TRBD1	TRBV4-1	CASSQVGQGARSTYGYTF	TGCGCCAGCAGCCAGGTGGGGCAGGGGGCTAGGTCTACCTATGGCTACACCTTC
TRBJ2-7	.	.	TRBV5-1	CASSHPTQGEQYF	TGCGCCAGCAGCCACCCGACCCAAGGGGAGCAGTACTTC
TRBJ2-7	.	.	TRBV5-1	CASSFASSYEQYF	TGCGCCAGCAGCTTCGCGAGCAGTTACGAGCAGTACTTC
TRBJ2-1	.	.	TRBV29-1	CSVVGLTMSSYNEQFF	TGCAGCGTTGTTGGGTTGACAATGAGCTCCTACAATGAGCAGTTCTTC
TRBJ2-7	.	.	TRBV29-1	CSVEFQTDSYEQYF	TGCAGCGTTGAATTCCAGACGGACTCCTACGAGCAGTACTTC
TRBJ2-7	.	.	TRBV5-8	CASSLNRDGTYEQYF	TGTGCCAGCAGTTTAAATCGGGACGGGACCTACGAGCAGTACTTC
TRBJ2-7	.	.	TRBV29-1	CSVVDRARGSSEQYF	TGCAGCGTCGTAGACCGGGCCCGGGGAAGCAGCGAGCAGTACTTC
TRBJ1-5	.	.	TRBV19	CASSISAYSNQPQHF	TGTGCCAGTAGTATAAGCGCCTATAGCAATCAGCCCCAGCATTTT
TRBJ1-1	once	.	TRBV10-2	CASSEIGGVKHTEAFF	TGCGCCAGCAGTGAAATCGGGGGAGTTAAGCACACTGAAGCTTTCTTT
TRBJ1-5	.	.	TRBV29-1	CSVEEEGSGNQPQHF	TGCAGCGTTGAAGAAGAGGGTAGCGGCAATCAGCCCCAGCATTTT
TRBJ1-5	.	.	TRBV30	CAWSGGIVNQPQHF	TGTGCCTGGAGTGGCGGTATAGTCAATCAGCCCCAGCATTTT
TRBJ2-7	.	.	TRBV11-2	CASSLGGITYEQYF	TGTGCCAGCAGCTTAGGCGGGATTACCTACGAGCAGTACTTC
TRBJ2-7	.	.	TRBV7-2	CASSLGLASSYEQYF	TGTGCCAGCAGCTTAGGGTTAGCGAGCTCCTACGAGCAGTACTTC
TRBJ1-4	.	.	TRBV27	CASRKGGSREKLFF	TGTGCCAGCAGGAAAGGGGGGTCCCGGGAAAAACTGTTTTTT
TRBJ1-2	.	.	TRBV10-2	CASSDSLGYGYTF	TGCGCCAGCAGTGATTCCCTGGGCTATGGCTACACCTTC
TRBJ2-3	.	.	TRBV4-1	CASSQGTLGVDVDTQYF	TGCGCCAGCAGCCAAGGAACTTTAGGGGTTGATGTAGATACGCAGTATTTT
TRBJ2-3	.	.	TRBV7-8	CASSSISRLGTDTQYF	TGTGCCAGCAGCTCCATTTCCCGTTTGGGCACAGATACGCAGTATTTT
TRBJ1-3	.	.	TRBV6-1	CASSADSSGNTIYF	TGTGCCAGCAGTGCAGACAGCTCTGGAAACACCATATATTTT
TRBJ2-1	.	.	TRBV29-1	CSVVWTFEEQFF	TGCAGCGTTGTATGGACCTTTGAGGAGCAGTTCTTC
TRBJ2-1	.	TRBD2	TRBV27	CASSLVAGRYNEQFF	TGTGCCAGCAGTTTAGTAGCGGGACGCTACAATGAGCAGTTCTTC
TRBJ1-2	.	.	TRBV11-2	CASSLEPGPNYGYTF	TGTGCCAGCAGCTTAGAACCGGGACCTAACTATGGCTACACCTTC
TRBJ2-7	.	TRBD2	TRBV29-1	CSVPLAGGPYEQYF	TGCAGCGTTCCCCTAGCGGGAGGCCCCTACGAGCAGTACTTC
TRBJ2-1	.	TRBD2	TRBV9	CASSPLGLAGGSAAEQFF	TGTGCCAGCAGCCCACTGGGACTAGCGGGAGGGTCCGCGGCTGAGCAGTTCTTC
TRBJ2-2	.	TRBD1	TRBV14	CASSHLRTDRLRNYTFEFF	TGTGCCAGCAGCCATCTCCGGACGGACAGGCTAAGAAATTACACGTTTGAGTTTTTT
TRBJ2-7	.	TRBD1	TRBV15	CATSRENLVGTGTLEQYF	TGTGCCACCAGCAGAGAGAACTTGGTCGGGACAGGGACCCTAGAGCAGTACTTC
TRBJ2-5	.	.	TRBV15	CATSRDPRTTYQETQYF	TGTGCCACCAGCAGAGATCCCCGGACCACGTACCAAGAGACCCAGTACTTC
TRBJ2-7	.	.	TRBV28	CASMASSYEQYF	TGTGCCAGCATGGCAAGCTCCTACGAGCAGTACTTC